This TCR beta chain was retrieved from a study of glioma-infiltrating T cells. V was trimmed by 6 bases and J by 0 bases, leaving 20 bases between them. The germline CDR1 and CDR2 sequences are MNHEY and SMNVEV (reference sequence). The CDR3 is 17 amino acids. Overall study results and limits: Only very few CDR3 sequences appeared in both tissue and blood.

Amplification of TCR alpha and beta CDR3 regions from RNA used iRepertoire nested multiplex PCR. Using its own MiXCR run on the multiplex PCR reads, TCRdb lists one record per CDR3 protein. The repertoire holds 300,000 to 400,000 distinct CDR3 sequences, with roughly two fifths as singletons. The sample holds a few counts of this clonotype. Its specificity is unknown. This TCR was recovered from a human donor with low-grade glioma or glioblastoma, undergoing nonglioma brain surgery, or in good health (not recorded which). Specimen: glioma tissue, nonneoplastic brain tissue, or PBMCs (not recorded which). The chain couples TRBV27 to TRBJ2-5; D may be TRBD2 (6 bases). CDR3 amino acids: CASSLEGGIRYQETQYF. The CDR3 coding sequence is TGTGCCAGCAGCTTGGAGGGCGGAATACGTTACCAAGAGACCCAGTACTTC.